What follows are 27 T cell receptor beta chains derived from one specimen sequenced in a study of blood T cell repertoires in COVID-19. TCRdb's copy holds only in-frame clones and misses some; the assay was immunoSEQ multiplex PCR. Of 410,000 or so clones in the sample, approximately 90% are singletons; the top ten hold roughly 1.6%. Sample: peripheral blood. The receptors were sampled from a woman aged 40 to 55 with COVID-19, enrolled during active disease.

The chain is built from TRBV3-1 (or the pseudogene TRBV3-2) and TRBJ2-7; 13 positions agree with TRBD2. The germline gives CDR1 LGHDT, CDR2 YNNKEL (reference sequence). The CDR3 contains 16 residues. The V and J ends lost 5 bases and 2 bases, in that order; junction bases with no gene match: 6. CDR3 sequence (DNA): TGTGCCAGCAGCGCGACTAGCGGGGGGTTCCCCTACGAGCAGTACTTC. Encoded protein: CASSATSGGFPYEQYF.

The V gene is TRBV9, the J gene TRBJ2-1, with 8 bases fitting TRBD2. The V and J ends lost 6 bases and 6 bases, in that order; junction bases with no gene match: 8. Germline-derived CDR1 and CDR2 are SGDLS and YYNGEE. CDR3 length equals 14 residues. The CDR3: CASTPRTSSNEQFF. CDR3 sequence (DNA): TGTGCCAGCACCCCGAGGACTAGCTCCAATGAGCAGTTCTTC. The variable domain in full, with the rest retrieved from reference TRBV9 and TRBJ2-1, is DSGVTQTPKHLITATGQRVTLRCSPRSGDLSVYWYQQSLDQGLQFLIQYYNGEERAKGNILERFSAQQFPDLHSELNLSSLELGDSALYFCASTPRTSSNEQFFGPGTRLTVL.

The chain is built from TRBV3-1 (or the pseudogene TRBV3-2) and TRBJ2-1; 10 nucleotides line up with TRBD2. Germline loops: CDR1 LGHDT, CDR2 YNNKEL (reference sequence). The J segment lost 6 bases and the V segment lost 1 base, leaving 3 bases of the junction unmatched. This CDR3 comprises 15 residues. The DNA of the CDR3 is TGTGCCAGCAGCCAAGTGAGCGGGAGGGCCAATGAGCAGTTCTTC. The encoded protein is CASSQVSGRANEQFF.

The V and J genes are TRBV28 and TRBJ2-7; maybe TRBD1 (6 bases). V lost 2 bases, J lost 0 bases, and 8 bases lay in between. This CDR3 comprises 14 residues. Germline loops: CDR1 MDHEN, CDR2 SYDVKM. Here the CDR3 DNA reads TGTGCCAGCAGTTTACAGGGGAGCTCCTACGAGCAGTACTTC. Its translation is CASSLQGSSYEQYF.

A word on this clone: Other DNA sequences within the sample encode an identical CDR3. This chain connects TRBV11-2 to TRBJ2-5; 13 positions agree with TRBD2. CDR3 length: 15 amino acids. The germline gives CDR1 SGHAT, CDR2 FQNNGV. V lost 4 bases, J lost 4 bases, and 3 bases stayed unmatched. CDR3 sequence: CASSSGTSGTETQYF. DNA of the CDR3: TGTGCCAGCAGCTCCGGGACTAGCGGGACAGAGACCCAGTACTTC.

The gene calls are TRBV5-1 and TRBJ2-2; the match to TRBD2 covers 8 bases. The J segment lost 4 bases and the V segment lost 0 bases, leaving 2 bases of the junction unmatched. The CDR3 sequence is 15 residues long. Germline-derived CDR1 and CDR2 are SGHRS and YFSETQ. CDR3 nucleotides: TGCGCCAGCAGCTTGGAAGCGGGAGTCACCGGGGAGCTGTTTTTT. This codes for CASSLEAGVTGELFF.

The chain is built from TRBV27 and TRBJ2-1, with 10 bases identical to TRBD2. Germline trimming cut 4 bases from V and 3 bases from J; bases unmatched to any gene: 3. Germline V gene data show CDR1 as MNHEY and CDR2 as SMNVEV (reference sequence). This CDR3 has 15 residues. The CDR3 DNA follows: TGTGCCAGCAGTTCGGCTAGCGGGAGCTACAATGAGCAGTTCTTC. Translated, it gives CASSSASGSYNEQFF.

In DNA form, the CDR3 reads TGTGCCATCAATGCGGGAGCGGGTTGGAGCACAGATACGCAGTATTTT. It translates to CAINAGAGWSTDTQYF. The rearrangement uses TRBV10-3 and TRBJ2-3, with 7 nucleotides matching TRBD2. Germline V lookup: CDR1 ENHRY, CDR2 SYGVKD. J lost 0 bases, V lost 7 bases, and 10 bases had no gene match. CDR3 length: 16 amino acids.

The V and J genes are TRBV28 and TRBJ2-2; 9 bases agree with TRBD1. This CDR3 comprises 16 residues. The V and J ends lost 5 bases and 8 bases, in that order; junction bases with no gene match: 12. Germline loops: CDR1 MDHEN, CDR2 SYDVKM. CDR3: CASSLPRTGAKGELFF. CDR3 coding DNA: TGTGCCAGCAGTCTTCCCCGGACAGGGGCTAAGGGGGAGCTGTTTTTT. The full variable domain, with the rest looked up from reference TRBV28 and TRBJ2-2, is DVKVTQSSRYLVKRTGEKVFLECVQDMDHENMFWYRQDPGLGLRLIYFSYDVKMKEKGDIPEGYSVSREKKERFSLILESASTNQTSMYLCASSLPRTGAKGELFFGEGSRLTVL.

This rearrangement joins TRBV7-2 to TRBJ2-5, with 12 bases lining up with TRBD2. The junction had 3 bases not matched to a gene; V was cut back by 5 bases and J by 5 bases. Germline loops: CDR1 SGHTA, CDR2 FQGNSA. The CDR3 loop spans 14 amino acids. The DNA for the CDR3 is TGTGCCAGCAGCCACGGGACTAGCGGGGAGACCCAGTACTTC. This gives the protein CASSHGTSGETQYF.

The chain combines TRBV7-2 with TRBJ2-2, with D perhaps TRBD2 (6 bases). The CDR3 consists of 15 residues. Per germline, CDR1 SGHTA and CDR2 FQGNSA. Deletions cut 1 base from V and 2 bases from J, with 8 bases between. The CDR3 DNA follows: TGTGCCAGCAGCTTAGTCGGGGGAAACACCGGGGAGCTGTTTTTT. It specifies CASSLVGGNTGELFF.

In DNA form, the CDR3 reads TGTGCCAGCAGCTTAGGGGTAGCGGGGGGTACCCTCGGGACGCAGTATTTT. Translating it yields CASSLGVAGGTLGTQYF. The V gene is TRBV11-2, the J gene TRBJ2-3, with 10 bases identical to TRBD2. CDR1 is SGHAT and CDR2 is FQNNGV in the germline V gene. This CDR3 region has 17 residues. After removal of 1 base from V and 9 bases from J, the junction contained 13 bases not matched to a gene.

The V call is TRBV7-3, the J call TRBJ2-7, with D tentatively TRBD1 (5 bases). Trimming cost V 0 bases and J 7 bases, with 10 bases left between them. This CDR3 is 13 amino acids long. CDR1 and CDR2 from the germline V gene are SGHTA and FQGTGA. The CDR3 loop is CASSLTQGWEQYF. The CDR3 DNA reads TGTGCCAGCAGCTTAACGCAGGGTTGGGAGCAGTACTTC.

The chain has TRBV7-2 and TRBJ1-2, with 7 bases lining up with TRBD1. J gave up 2 bases and V 1 base, and 16 bases lay outside the gene matches. CDR1 is SGHTA and CDR2 is FQGNSA in the germline V gene. The CDR3 consists of 19 residues. CDR3 protein: CASSLVANGQASWNYGYTF. The CDR3 DNA follows: TGTGCCAGCAGCTTAGTAGCAAATGGACAGGCTTCGTGGAACTATGGCTACACCTTC.

This chain connects TRBV7-3 to TRBJ1-2, with 11 bases identical to TRBD1. Germline V gene data show CDR1 as SGHTA and CDR2 as FQGTGA. This CDR3 is 16 amino acids long. J gave up 4 bases and V 3 bases, and 7 bases lay outside the gene matches. CDR3 DNA: TGTGCCAGCAGCTTCGCCGGGACAGGGGGTTTCTATGGCTACACCTTC. Protein: CASSFAGTGGFYGYTF. Full variable domain (outside the CDR3, taken from reference TRBV7-3 and TRBJ1-2): GAGVSQTPSNKVTEKGKYVELRCDPISGHTALYWYRQSLGQGPEFLIYFQGTGAADDSGLPNDRFFAVRPEGSVSTLKIQRTERGDSAVYLCASSFAGTGGFYGYTFGSGTRLTVV.

The chain recombines TRBV20-1 with TRBJ2-4; D perhaps matches TRBD2 (5 bases). V lost 6 bases and J lost 5, with 8 bases in between. Germline assignment: CDR1 DFQATT and CDR2 SNEGSKA (reference sequence). This CDR3 spans 11 amino acids. CDR3 loop: CSAKLENIQYF. The CDR3 DNA reads as TGCAGTGCCAAACTAGAAAACATTCAGTACTTC.

The V gene is TRBV3-1 (or the pseudogene TRBV3-2), the J gene TRBJ1-1, with D perhaps TRBD1 (6 bases). The ends were cut back, 8 bases at V and 4 bases at J, with 14 bases in the middle. The CDR3 has 13 amino acids. From germline, CDR1 is LGHDT and CDR2 YNNKEL (reference sequence). The CDR3 DNA is TGTGCCAGCTGGCATGGGGGCCTCACTGAAGCTTTCTTT. Translating gives CASWHGGLTEAFF.

The chain recombines TRBV10-3 with TRBJ2-2; tentative D call: TRBD1 (5 bases). The V gene lost 10 bases and the J gene lost 3 bases, with 15 bases spanning the gap. The CDR3 totals 14 residues. Looked up from germline, CDR1 is ENHRY and CDR2 is SYGVKD. The CDR3 loop reads CATRATADTGELFF. In DNA, the CDR3 is TGTGCCACCAGGGCCACGGCGGACACCGGGGAGCTGTTTTTT.

DNA for the CDR3: TGTGCCAGCAGCTTAGCGACAGGACGGACCGGGGAGCTGTTTTTT. Its protein product is CASSLATGRTGELFF. This sequence joins TRBV7-2 and TRBJ2-2, with a tentative D call TRBD1 (6 bases). Per the germline V gene, CDR1 is SGHTA and CDR2 is FQGNSA. CDR3 length: 15 residues. Trimming shortened V by 0 bases and J by 5 bases, and 10 bases separated the two germline ends. Full variable domain (rest looked up from reference TRBV7-2 and TRBJ2-2): GAGVSQSPSNKVTEKGKDVELRCDPISGHTALYWYRQSLGQGLEFLIYFQGNSAPDKSGLPSDRFSAERTGGSVSTLTIQRTQQEDSAVYLCASSLATGRTGELFFGEGSRLTVL.

J is TRBJ2-3 and V is TRBV29-1; TRBD2 is a possible D gene (6 bases). This CDR3 is built from 12 residues. Germline values: CDR1 SQVTM, CDR2 ANQGSEA. The ends were cut back, 1 base at V and 8 bases at J, with 10 bases in the middle. CDR3 in amino acids: CSVEGLEGTQYF. The CDR3 bases are TGCAGCGTTGAAGGACTAGAAGGTACGCAGTATTTT.

This sequence joins TRBV27 and TRBJ1-1, with 8 bases lining up with TRBD1. The CDR3 sequence is 18 residues long. CDR1 and CDR2 from the germline V gene are MNHEY and SMNVEV (reference sequence). Trimming removed 1 base from V and 4 bases from J; junction bases left unmatched: 14. The CDR3 here is CASSLYPPTGAVGTEAFF. CDR3 bases: TGTGCCAGCAGTTTATACCCCCCGACAGGGGCCGTAGGCACTGAAGCTTTCTTT.

This rearrangement joins TRBV6-2 or TRBV6-3 to TRBJ2-3; 7 positions match TRBD2. The CDR3 is 16 residues long. With 2 bases clipped from V and 2 bases from J, the junction kept 7 bases outside the gene matches. Germline loops: CDR1 MNHEY, CDR2 SVGEGT. CDR3 DNA: TGTGCCAGCAGTTACGCGGCTAGCGGTTACACAGATACGCAGTATTTT. This gives the protein CASSYAASGYTDTQYF.

The genes are TRBV29-1 and TRBJ1-1; D uncertain. V lost 4 bases and J 4 bases, leaving 10 bases between the germline ends. The CDR3 sequence is 12 residues long. The V gene's germline CDR1 is SQVTM and CDR2 ANQGSEA. As DNA, the CDR3 is TGCAGCGTTGGGCAGGTAGGCACTGAAGCTTTCTTT. It encodes CSVGQVGTEAFF.

J is TRBJ1-3 and V is TRBV27; no firm D call. The CDR3 totals 17 residues. The V and J ends lost 4 bases and 1 base respectively, with 17 bases between them. Germline assignment: CDR1 MNHEY and CDR2 SMNVEV (reference sequence). This chain's CDR3 is CASSSTGRQASGNTIYF. The CDR3 DNA follows: TGTGCCAGCAGTTCCACCGGCAGGCAAGCTTCTGGAAACACCATATATTTT.

This chain uses TRBV11-2 with TRBJ1-2, with TRBD1 matching 11 bases. The V and J ends lost 5 bases and 8 bases, in that order; junction bases with no gene match: 16. The CDR3 contains 17 residues. CDR1 and CDR2 (germline): SGHAT, FQNNGV. The CDR3 protein is CASSTLRDRGSSEGYTF. The CDR3 DNA sequence: TGTGCCAGCAGCACCCTTCGGGACAGGGGGTCATCAGAAGGCTACACCTTC.

V is TRBV3-1 (or the pseudogene TRBV3-2) and J is TRBJ1-2, with D possibly being TRBD1 (5 bases). Deletions cut 1 base from V and 6 bases from J, with 18 bases between. The CDR3 has 16 residues. Germline V lookup: CDR1 LGHDT, CDR2 YNNKEL (reference sequence). The CDR3 sequence is CASSQGGGARWHGYTF. DNA of the CDR3: TGTGCCAGCAGCCAAGGGGGAGGGGCGAGGTGGCATGGCTACACCTTC.

Points on this clone: Other DNA sequences of this sample code for an identical CDR3. The rearrangement uses TRBV28 and TRBJ1-2; D gene unclear. V was pared by 2 bases and J by 3 bases, with 4 bases between. CDR3 length equals 12 residues. Germline assignment: CDR1 MDHEN and CDR2 SYDVKM. The CDR3 is CASSLRDYGYTF. CDR3 DNA sequence: TGTGCCAGCAGTTTACGGGACTATGGCTACACCTTC.